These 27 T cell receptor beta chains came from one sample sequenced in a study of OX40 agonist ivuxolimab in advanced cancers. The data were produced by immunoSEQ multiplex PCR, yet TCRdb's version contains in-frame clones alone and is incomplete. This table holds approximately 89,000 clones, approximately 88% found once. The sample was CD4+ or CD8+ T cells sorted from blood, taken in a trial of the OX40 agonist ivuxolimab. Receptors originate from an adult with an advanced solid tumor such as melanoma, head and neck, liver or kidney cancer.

CDR3 loop: CASSLGYEQYF. DNA of the CDR3: TGTGCCAGCAGTTTAGGTTACGAGCAGTACTTC. The V and J genes are TRBV28 and TRBJ2-5; no definite D call. Near its end, the DNA agrees better with TRBJ2-7, so the J call may be wrong. The CDR3 has 11 amino acids. Germline V CDR1 and CDR2: MDHEN, SYDVKM.

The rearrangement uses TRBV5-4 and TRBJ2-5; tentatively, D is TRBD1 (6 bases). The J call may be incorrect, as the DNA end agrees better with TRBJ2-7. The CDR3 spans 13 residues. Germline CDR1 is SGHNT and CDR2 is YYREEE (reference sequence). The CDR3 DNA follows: TGTGCCAGCCATGGACAGAACTCCTACGAGCAGTACTTC. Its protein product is CASHGQNSYEQYF.

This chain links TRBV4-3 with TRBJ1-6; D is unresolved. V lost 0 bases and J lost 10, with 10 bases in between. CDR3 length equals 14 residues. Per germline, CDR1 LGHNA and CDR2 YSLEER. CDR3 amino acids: CASSQEDSSSPLHF. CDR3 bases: TGCGCCAGCAGCCAAGAAGATTCGAGCTCACCCCTCCACTTT.

This chain's CDR3 is CASSQGPSIWDTEAFF. As DNA, the CDR3 is TGTGCCAGCAGCCAAGGACCGTCCATCTGGGACACTGAAGCTTTCTTT. J is TRBJ1-1 and V is TRBV14, with D uncertain. Trimming left V 1 base short and J 3 bases short, with 15 bases between. The CDR3 spans 16 residues. CDR1 is SGHDN and CDR2 is FVKESK in the germline V gene.

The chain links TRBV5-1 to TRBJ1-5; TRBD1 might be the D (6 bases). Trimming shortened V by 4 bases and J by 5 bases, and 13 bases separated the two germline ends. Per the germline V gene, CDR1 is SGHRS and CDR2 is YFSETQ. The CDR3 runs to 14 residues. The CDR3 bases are TGCGCCAGCAGCCTGGGTTCAGGGGATCAGCCCCAGCATTTT. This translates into CASSLGSGDQPQHF.

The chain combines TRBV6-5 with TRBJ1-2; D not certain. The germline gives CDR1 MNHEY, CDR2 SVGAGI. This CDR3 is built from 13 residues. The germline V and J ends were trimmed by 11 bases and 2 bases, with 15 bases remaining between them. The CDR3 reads CASLAVFNYGYTF. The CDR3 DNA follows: TGTGCCTCCCTGGCGGTTTTCAACTATGGCTACACCTTC.

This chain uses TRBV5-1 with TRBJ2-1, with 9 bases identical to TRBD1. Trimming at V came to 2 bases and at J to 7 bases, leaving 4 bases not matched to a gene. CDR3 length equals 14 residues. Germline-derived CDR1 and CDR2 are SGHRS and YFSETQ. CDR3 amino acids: CASSFGQGWNEQFF. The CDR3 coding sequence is TGCGCCAGCAGCTTCGGACAGGGGTGGAATGAGCAGTTCTTC.

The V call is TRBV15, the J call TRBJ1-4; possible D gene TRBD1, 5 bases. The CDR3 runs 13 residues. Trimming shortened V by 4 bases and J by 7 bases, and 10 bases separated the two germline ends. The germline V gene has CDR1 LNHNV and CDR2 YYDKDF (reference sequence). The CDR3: CATSTGTFEKLFF. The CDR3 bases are TGTGCCACCAGCACGGGGACTTTTGAAAAACTGTTTTTT.

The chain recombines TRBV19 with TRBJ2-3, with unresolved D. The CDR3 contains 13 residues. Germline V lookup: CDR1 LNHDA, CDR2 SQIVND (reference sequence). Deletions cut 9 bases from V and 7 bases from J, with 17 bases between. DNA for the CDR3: TGTGCCAGCTCAAACCCATTAGGGAATACGCAGTATTTT. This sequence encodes CASSNPLGNTQYF.

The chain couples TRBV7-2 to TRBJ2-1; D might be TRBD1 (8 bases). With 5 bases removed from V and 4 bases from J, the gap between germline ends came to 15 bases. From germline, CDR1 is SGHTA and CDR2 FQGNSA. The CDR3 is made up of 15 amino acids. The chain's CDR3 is CASSPGGGGYNEQFF. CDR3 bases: TGTGCCAGCAGCCCAGGGGGCGGGGGATACAATGAGCAGTTCTTC.

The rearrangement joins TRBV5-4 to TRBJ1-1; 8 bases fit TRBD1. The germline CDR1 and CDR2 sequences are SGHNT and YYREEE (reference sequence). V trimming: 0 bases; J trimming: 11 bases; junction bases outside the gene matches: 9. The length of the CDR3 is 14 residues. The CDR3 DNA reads TGTGCCAGCAGCTTGGGGACAGGGTTAGGTTCGGCTTTCTTT. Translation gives CASSLGTGLGSAFF.

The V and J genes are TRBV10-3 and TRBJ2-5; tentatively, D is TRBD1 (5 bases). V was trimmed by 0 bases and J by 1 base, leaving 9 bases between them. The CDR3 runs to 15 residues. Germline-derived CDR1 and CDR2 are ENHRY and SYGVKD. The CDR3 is CAISESGQTQETQYF. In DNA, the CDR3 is TGTGCCATCAGTGAGTCGGGGCAGACCCAAGAGACCCAGTACTTC.

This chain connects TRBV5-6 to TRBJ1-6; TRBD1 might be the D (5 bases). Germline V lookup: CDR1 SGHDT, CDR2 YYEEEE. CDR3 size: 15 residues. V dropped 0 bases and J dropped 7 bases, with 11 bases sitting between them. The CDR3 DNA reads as TGTGCCAGCAGCTTGGAGGCAGGGCGCAATTCACCCCTCCACTTT. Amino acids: CASSLEAGRNSPLHF.

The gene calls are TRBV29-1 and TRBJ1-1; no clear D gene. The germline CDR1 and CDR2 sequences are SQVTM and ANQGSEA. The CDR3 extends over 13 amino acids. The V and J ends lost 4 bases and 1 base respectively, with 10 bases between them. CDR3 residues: CSVAEGTNTEAFF. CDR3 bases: TGCAGCGTTGCGGAGGGTACGAACACTGAAGCTTTCTTT.

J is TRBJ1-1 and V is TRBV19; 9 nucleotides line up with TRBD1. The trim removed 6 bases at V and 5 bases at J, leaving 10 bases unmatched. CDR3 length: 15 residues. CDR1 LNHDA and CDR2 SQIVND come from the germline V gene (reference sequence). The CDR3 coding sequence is TGTGCCAGTAGCATGATACAGGGGGCGCAAACTGAAGCTTTCTTT. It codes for CASSMIQGAQTEAFF.

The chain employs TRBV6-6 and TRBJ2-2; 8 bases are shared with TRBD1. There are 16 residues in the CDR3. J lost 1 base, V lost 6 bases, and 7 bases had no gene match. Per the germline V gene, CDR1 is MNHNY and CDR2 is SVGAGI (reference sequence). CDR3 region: CASRRQGQENTGELFF. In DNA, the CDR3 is TGTGCCAGCAGACGACAGGGGCAGGAGAACACCGGGGAGCTGTTTTTT.

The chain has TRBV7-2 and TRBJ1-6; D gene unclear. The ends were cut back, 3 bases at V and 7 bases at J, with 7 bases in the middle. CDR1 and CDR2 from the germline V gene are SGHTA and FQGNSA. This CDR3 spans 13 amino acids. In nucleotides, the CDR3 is TGTGCCAGCAGCTTCAATTGGAATTCACCCCTCCACTTT. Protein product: CASSFNWNSPLHF. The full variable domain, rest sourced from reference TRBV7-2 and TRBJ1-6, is GAGVSQSPSNKVTEKGKDVELRCDPISGHTALYWYRQSLGQGLEFLIYFQGNSAPDKSGLPSDRFSAERTGGSVSTLTIQRTQQEDSAVYLCASSFNWNSPLHFGNGTRLTVT.

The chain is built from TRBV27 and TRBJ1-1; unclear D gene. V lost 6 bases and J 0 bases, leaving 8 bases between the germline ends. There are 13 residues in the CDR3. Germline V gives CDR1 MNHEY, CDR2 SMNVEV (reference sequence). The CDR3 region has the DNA TGTGCCAGCAGGGACCCCGTGAACACTGAAGCTTTCTTT. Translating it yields CASRDPVNTEAFF.

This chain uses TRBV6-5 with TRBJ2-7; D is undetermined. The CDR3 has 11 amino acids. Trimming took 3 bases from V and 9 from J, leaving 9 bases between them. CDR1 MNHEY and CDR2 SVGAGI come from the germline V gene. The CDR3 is CASSYGRRQYF. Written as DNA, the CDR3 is TGTGCCAGCAGTTATGGGCGAAGGCAGTACTTC.

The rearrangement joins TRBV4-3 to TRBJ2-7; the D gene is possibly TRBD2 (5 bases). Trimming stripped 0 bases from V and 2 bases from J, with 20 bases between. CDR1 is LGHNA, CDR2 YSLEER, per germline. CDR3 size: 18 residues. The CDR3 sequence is CASSQEGEGLPSTYEQYF. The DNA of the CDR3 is TGCGCCAGCAGCCAAGAGGGAGAGGGTCTCCCCTCAACCTACGAGCAGTACTTC.

CDR3 in DNA: TGTGTCGCGAGGGGCAGGCCGAACACTGAAGCTTTCTTT. Translation gives CVARGRPNTEAFF. V gene TRBV10-3 combines with J gene TRBJ1-1; a possible D gene is TRBD1 (5 bases). Per the germline V gene, CDR1 is ENHRY and CDR2 is SYGVKD. The CDR3 has 13 residues.

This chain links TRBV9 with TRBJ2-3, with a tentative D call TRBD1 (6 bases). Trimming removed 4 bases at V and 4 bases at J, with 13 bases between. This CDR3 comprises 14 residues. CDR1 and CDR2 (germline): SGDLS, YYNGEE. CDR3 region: CASSPRTAPDTQYF. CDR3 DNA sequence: TGTGCCAGCAGCCCCCGGACAGCTCCAGATACGCAGTATTTT.

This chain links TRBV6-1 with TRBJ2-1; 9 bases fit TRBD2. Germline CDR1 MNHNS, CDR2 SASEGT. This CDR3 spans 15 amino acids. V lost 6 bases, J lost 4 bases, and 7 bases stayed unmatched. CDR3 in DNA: TGTGCCAGCAGATTGCGGGGGGGCTTTTACAATGAGCAGTTCTTC. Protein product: CASRLRGGFYNEQFF.

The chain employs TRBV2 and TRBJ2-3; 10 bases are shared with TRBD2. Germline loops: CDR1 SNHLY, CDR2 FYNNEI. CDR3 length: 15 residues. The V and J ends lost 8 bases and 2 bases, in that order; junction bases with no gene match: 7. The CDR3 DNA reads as TGTGCCAGCGGCCTACTAGCGGGGACCACAGATACGCAGTATTTT. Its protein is CASGLLAGTTDTQYF.

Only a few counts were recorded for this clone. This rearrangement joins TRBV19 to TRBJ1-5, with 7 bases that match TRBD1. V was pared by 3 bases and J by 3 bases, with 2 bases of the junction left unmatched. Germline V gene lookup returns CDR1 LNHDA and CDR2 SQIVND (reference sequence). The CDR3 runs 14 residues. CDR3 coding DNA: TGTGCCAGTAGTATGACAGGGTACAATCAGCCCCAGCATTTT. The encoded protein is CASSMTGYNQPQHF.

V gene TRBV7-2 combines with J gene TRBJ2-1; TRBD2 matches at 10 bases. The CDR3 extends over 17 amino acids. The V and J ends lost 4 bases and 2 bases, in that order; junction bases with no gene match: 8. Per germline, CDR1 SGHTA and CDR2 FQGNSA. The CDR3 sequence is CASSSYLLAGAYNEQFF. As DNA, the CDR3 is TGTGCCAGCAGCTCCTATCTTCTAGCGGGGGCCTACAATGAGCAGTTCTTC.

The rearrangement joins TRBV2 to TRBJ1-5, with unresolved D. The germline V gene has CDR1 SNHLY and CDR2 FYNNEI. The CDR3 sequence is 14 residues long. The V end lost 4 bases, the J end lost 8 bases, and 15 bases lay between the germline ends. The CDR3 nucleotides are TGTGCCAGCAGTGTGTCCCCCGGCGAGAAGCCCCAGCATTTT. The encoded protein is CASSVSPGEKPQHF.